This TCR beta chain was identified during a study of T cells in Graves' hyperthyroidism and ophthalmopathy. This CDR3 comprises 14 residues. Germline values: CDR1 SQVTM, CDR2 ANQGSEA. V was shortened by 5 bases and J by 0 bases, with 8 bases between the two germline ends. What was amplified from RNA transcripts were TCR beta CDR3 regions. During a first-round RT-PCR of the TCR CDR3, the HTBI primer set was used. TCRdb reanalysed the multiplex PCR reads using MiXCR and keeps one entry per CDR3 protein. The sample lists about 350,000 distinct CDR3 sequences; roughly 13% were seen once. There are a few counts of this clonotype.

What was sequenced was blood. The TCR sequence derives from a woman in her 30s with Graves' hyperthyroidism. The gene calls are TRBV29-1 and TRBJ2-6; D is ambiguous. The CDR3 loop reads CSVPGASGANVLTF. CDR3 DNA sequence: TGCAGCGTTCCCGGTGCCTCTGGGGCCAACGTCCTGACTTTC. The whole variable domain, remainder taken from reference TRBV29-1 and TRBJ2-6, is SAVISQKPSRDICQRGTSLTIQCQVDSQVTMMFWYRQQPGQSLTLIATANQGSEATYESGFVIDKFPISRPNLTFSTLTVSNMSPEDSSIYLCSVPGASGANVLTFGAGSRLTVL.